This T cell receptor (beta chain) was recovered during a study of radiation and T cells in renal cell carcinoma. Whole-study context: Nephrectomy followed 15 Gy stereotactic body radiation by 4 weeks. Study-wide points: No pretreatment tumor biopsies were available for baseline clonotypes.

CDR3 length: 15 residues. The V end was cut by 0 bases, the J end by 5 bases, with 9 bases between. In germline, CDR1 is SGHRS, CDR2 YFSETQ. About this clone: Antigen specificity is unknown.

Sequencing used immunoSEQ multiplex PCR; TCRdb keeps in-frame clones, though not all of them. This table has 150,000 to 190,000 clones, roughly 87% appearing once. Time point here: blood 2 weeks post-SBRT. Regarding treatment: 15 Gy SBRT to primary tumor, nephrectomy 4 weeks later. The patient's renal cell carcinoma had clear cell pathology. The sequencing used blood, collected from a patient whose treatment included radiotherapy and nephrectomy. The source is a woman in her forties or fifties with renal cell carcinoma. This chain connects TRBV5-1 to TRBJ1-6; D gene unclear. CDR3 region: CASSLEGLDNSPLHF. In DNA form, the CDR3 reads TGCGCCAGCAGCTTGGAAGGGCTCGATAATTCACCCCTCCACTTT. Combining the CDR3 with reference TRBV5-1 and TRBJ1-6 gives the whole variable domain KAGVTQTPRYLIKTRGQQVTLSCSPISGHRSVSWYQQTPGQGLQFLFEYFSETQRNKGNFPGRFSGRQFSNSRSEMNVSTLELGDSALYLCASSLEGLDNSPLHFGNGTRLTVT.